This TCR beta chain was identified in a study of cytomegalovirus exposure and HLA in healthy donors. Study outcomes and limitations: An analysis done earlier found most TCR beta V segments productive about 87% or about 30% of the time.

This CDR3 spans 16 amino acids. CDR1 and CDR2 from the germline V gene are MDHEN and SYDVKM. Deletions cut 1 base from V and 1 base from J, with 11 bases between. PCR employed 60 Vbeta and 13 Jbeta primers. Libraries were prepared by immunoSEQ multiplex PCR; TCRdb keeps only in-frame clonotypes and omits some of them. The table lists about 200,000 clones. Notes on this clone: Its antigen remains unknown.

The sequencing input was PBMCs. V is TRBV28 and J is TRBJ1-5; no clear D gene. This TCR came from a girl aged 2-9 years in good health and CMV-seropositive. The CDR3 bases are TGTGCCAGCAGTTTATTCTCAGGAAGGAGCAATCAGCCCCAGCATTTT. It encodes CASSLFSGRSNQPQHF.